The sequence of this T cell receptor beta chain was determined in a study of T cell responses to AZD1222 COVID-19 vaccine. Regarding the study as a whole: In the spike-specific TCR repertoire, nearly half reportedly target unmutated variant regions. The CD4 TCRs associated with vaccination extended across spike and predominated at 160-218 and 743-854. Rises in breadth and depth of Spike-specific TCRs came after two AZD1222 doses.

The germline gives CDR1 MNHEY, CDR2 SVGAGI. The CDR3 extends over 15 amino acids. The germline V and J ends were trimmed by 0 bases and 7 bases, with 16 bases remaining between them. TCRdb's copy holds only in-frame clones and misses some; the assay was immunoSEQ multiplex PCR. The table lists around 130,000 clones, around 90% of them singletons. About this clone: Antigen specificity is unknown.

The source material was peripheral blood, sampled on day 0 of AZD1222 vaccination. This receptor was identified in an adult in good health. J is TRBJ2-7 and V is TRBV6-5; D gene uncertain. The DNA of the CDR3 is TGTGCCAGCAGTTACTCGAACATGCTGGCTGGAGAGCAGTACTTC. As protein: CASSYSNMLAGEQYF.